These T cell receptor beta chains were read from a single sample in a study of shared clonotypes between healthy human individuals. Data came from immunoSEQ multiplex PCR; TCRdb stores just in-frame clones and leaves some out. The repertoire holds over 400,000 clones, with around 80% as singletons. The specimen sequenced was PBMCs. These receptors were obtained from a woman between 40 and 55 years old in good health. Some clones in this sample may be carry-over from other donors' samples. The CDR3 runs from the conserved cysteine through the conserved F or W. Each record gives: J gene, clone size, V gene, D gene, CDR3 protein, CDR3 DNA. The D gene is left open where the match is weak. Clone size is shown for a subset of rows, as once, few, many or a class of expanded clone.

j_gene: TRBJ2-7
abundance: -
v_gene: TRBV6-5
d_gene: -
CDR3aa: CASSYSGSSYEQYF
CDR3nt: TGTGCCAGCAGTTACAGTGGGAGCTCCTACGAGCAGTACTTC

j_gene: TRBJ1-4
abundance: -
v_gene: TRBV27
d_gene: -
CDR3aa: CASSTGTEKTATNEKLFF
CDR3nt: TGTGCCAGCAGCACCGGGACGGAGAAAACTGCAACTAATGAAAAACTGTTTTTT

j_gene: TRBJ2-7
abundance: few
v_gene: TRBV2
d_gene: TRBD1
CDR3aa: CATSGQGFYEQYF
CDR3nt: TGTGCCACCTCAGGACAGGGGTTCTACGAGCAGTACTTC

j_gene: TRBJ1-6
abundance: -
v_gene: TRBV28
d_gene: TRBD1
CDR3aa: CASSSTGENSPLHF
CDR3nt: TGTGCCAGCAGTTCCACAGGGGAGAATTCACCCCTCCACTTT

j_gene: TRBJ1-2
abundance: -
v_gene: TRBV7-6
d_gene: -
CDR3aa: CASSLAGQGPSYTF
CDR3nt: TGTGCCAGCAGCTTAGCCGGGCAGGGGCCGAGCTACACCTTC

j_gene: TRBJ1-1
abundance: once
v_gene: TRBV6-1
d_gene: -
CDR3aa: CASRTGANTEAFF
CDR3nt: TGTGCCAGCAGGACAGGAGCGAACACTGAAGCTTTCTTT

j_gene: TRBJ2-7
abundance: -
v_gene: TRBV27
d_gene: TRBD1
CDR3aa: CASSILRGQGAYEQYF
CDR3nt: TGTGCCAGCAGTATCCTCCGAGGACAGGGAGCCTACGAGCAGTACTTC

j_gene: TRBJ2-7
abundance: -
v_gene: TRBV6-5
d_gene: -
CDR3aa: CASRGSLSPYEQYF
CDR3nt: TGTGCCAGCAGGGGCTCACTTTCTCCCTACGAGCAGTACTTC

j_gene: TRBJ1-2
abundance: -
v_gene: TRBV6-1
d_gene: -
CDR3aa: CASSENESDGDTF
CDR3nt: TGTGCCAGCAGTGAAAATGAGTCAGACGGGGACACCTTC

j_gene: TRBJ1-5
abundance: -
v_gene: TRBV28
d_gene: TRBD1
CDR3aa: CASRKGQGNRSANQPQHF
CDR3nt: TGTGCCAGCAGGAAGGGACAGGGTAATCGGTCGGCGAATCAGCCCCAGCATTTT

j_gene: TRBJ2-7
abundance: many
v_gene: TRBV4-1
d_gene: -
CDR3aa: CASSPKSWRAAYEQYF
CDR3nt: TGCGCCAGCAGCCCCAAGTCATGGAGGGCAGCGTACGAGCAGTACTTC

j_gene: TRBJ2-5
abundance: -
v_gene: TRBV5-1
d_gene: TRBD1
CDR3aa: CASSLAQGMWETQYF
CDR3nt: TGCGCCAGCAGCTTGGCACAGGGGATGTGGGAGACCCAGTACTTC

j_gene: TRBJ2-2
abundance: once
v_gene: TRBV7-3
d_gene: TRBD1
CDR3aa: CASSLDRGSTGELFF
CDR3nt: TGTGCCAGCAGCTTGGACAGGGGGAGCACCGGGGAGCTGTTTTTT

j_gene: TRBJ2-7
abundance: few
v_gene: TRBV18
d_gene: -
CDR3aa: CASSPRASDLVGYEQYF
CDR3nt: TGTGCCAGCTCACCACGGGCAAGCGACCTCGTGGGGTACGAGCAGTACTTC

j_gene: TRBJ2-7
abundance: -
v_gene: TRBV29-1
d_gene: TRBD1
CDR3aa: CSVGQDPAEQYF
CDR3nt: TGCAGCGTCGGACAGGACCCCGCCGAGCAGTACTTC

j_gene: TRBJ2-1
abundance: -
v_gene: TRBV28
d_gene: TRBD2
CDR3aa: CASSGTSDPIEQFF
CDR3nt: TGTGCCAGCAGCGGGACTAGCGACCCCATCGAGCAGTTCTTC

j_gene: TRBJ2-1
abundance: -
v_gene: TRBV6-1
d_gene: -
CDR3aa: CASKTSISSYNEQFF
CDR3nt: TGTGCCAGCAAAACTAGTATCAGCTCCTACAATGAGCAGTTCTTC

j_gene: TRBJ2-7
abundance: -
v_gene: TRBV5-8
d_gene: TRBD2
CDR3aa: CASSLATREGVYEQYF
CDR3nt: TGTGCCAGCAGCTTGGCCACGCGGGAGGGCGTCTACGAGCAGTACTTC

j_gene: TRBJ2-6
abundance: many
v_gene: TRBV19
d_gene: -
CDR3aa: CASSIPGRKATGANVLTF
CDR3nt: TGTGCCAGTAGTATTCCGGGACGGAAAGCCACCGGGGCCAACGTCCTGACTTTC

j_gene: TRBJ2-7
abundance: once
v_gene: TRBV5-1
d_gene: -
CDR3aa: CASGFDSSYEQYF
CDR3nt: TGCGCCAGCGGATTTGACAGCTCCTACGAGCAGTACTTC

j_gene: TRBJ1-4
abundance: many
v_gene: TRBV15
d_gene: -
CDR3aa: CATSDDIFQEKLFF
CDR3nt: TGTGCCACCAGCGACGACATATTTCAAGAAAAACTGTTTTTT

j_gene: TRBJ2-7
abundance: -
v_gene: TRBV7-9
d_gene: -
CDR3aa: CASSYTRDYEQYF
CDR3nt: TGTGCCAGCAGCTATACAAGAGACTACGAGCAGTACTTC

j_gene: TRBJ2-7
abundance: -
v_gene: TRBV6-5
d_gene: -
CDR3aa: CASTRGLELSYEQYF
CDR3nt: TGTGCCAGCACCCGCGGGCTCGAACTCTCCTACGAGCAGTACTTC

j_gene: TRBJ2-5
abundance: -
v_gene: TRBV19
d_gene: -
CDR3aa: CASSISFGTLLAQYF
CDR3nt: TGTGCCAGTAGTATTTCATTCGGGACACTTCTGGCCCAGTACTTC

j_gene: TRBJ2-7
abundance: once
v_gene: TRBV18
d_gene: -
CDR3aa: CASSPAFEVSYEQYF
CDR3nt: TGTGCCAGCTCACCCGCTTTCGAAGTCTCCTACGAGCAGTACTTC

j_gene: TRBJ2-6
abundance: -
v_gene: TRBV5-1
d_gene: -
CDR3aa: CASRVSFSGANVLTF
CDR3nt: TGCGCCAGCAGGGTCAGCTTCTCTGGGGCCAACGTCCTGACTTTC

j_gene: TRBJ1-6
abundance: -
v_gene: TRBV5-8
d_gene: -
CDR3aa: CASSLRTNSPLHF
CDR3nt: TGTGCCAGCAGCCTCCGGACAAATTCACCCCTCCACTTT

j_gene: TRBJ2-7
abundance: -
v_gene: TRBV7-3
d_gene: -
CDR3aa: CASSPDWGYEQYF
CDR3nt: TGTGCCAGCAGCCCGGACTGGGGCTACGAGCAGTACTTC

j_gene: TRBJ2-7
abundance: -
v_gene: TRBV18
d_gene: TRBD1
CDR3aa: CASSPYTGVEQYF
CDR3nt: TGTGCCAGCTCACCTTACACAGGGGTAGAGCAGTACTTC

j_gene: TRBJ2-5
abundance: few
v_gene: TRBV11-3
d_gene: TRBD1
CDR3aa: CASSLGQNQETQYF
CDR3nt: TGTGCCAGCAGCTTGGGACAGAACCAAGAGACCCAGTACTTC

j_gene: TRBJ2-3
abundance: -
v_gene: TRBV4-1
d_gene: TRBD2
CDR3aa: CASSQDGLAGGSDTQYF
CDR3nt: TGCGCCAGCAGCCAAGATGGCCTAGCGGGAGGATCAGATACGCAGTATTTT

j_gene: TRBJ1-2
abundance: -
v_gene: TRBV18
d_gene: TRBD1
CDR3aa: CASSPLRGTLEGYTF
CDR3nt: TGTGCCAGCTCACCACTCAGGGGGACCTTGGAGGGCTACACCTTC

j_gene: TRBJ2-1
abundance: once
v_gene: TRBV7-2
d_gene: TRBD2
CDR3aa: CASSSGLAVNEQFF
CDR3nt: TGTGCCAGCAGCTCGGGACTAGCGGTGAATGAGCAGTTCTTC

j_gene: TRBJ2-7
abundance: few
v_gene: TRBV4-1
d_gene: TRBD1
CDR3aa: CASSFGTGGYEQYF
CDR3nt: TGCGCCAGCAGCTTCGGGACAGGGGGATACGAGCAGTACTTC

j_gene: TRBJ2-1
abundance: -
v_gene: TRBV7-9
d_gene: TRBD1
CDR3aa: CASSSSGTGFEGEQFF
CDR3nt: TGTGCCAGCAGCTCCTCCGGGACAGGGTTTGAAGGTGAGCAGTTCTTC

j_gene: TRBJ1-1
abundance: -
v_gene: TRBV19
d_gene: TRBD1
CDR3aa: CASRKGQFMNTEAFF
CDR3nt: TGTGCCAGTAGGAAGGGACAGTTCATGAACACTGAAGCTTTCTTT

j_gene: TRBJ2-3
abundance: -
v_gene: TRBV4-3
d_gene: -
CDR3aa: CASSQDIGPDTQYF
CDR3nt: TGCGCCAGCAGCCAAGATATCGGTCCAGATACGCAGTATTTT

j_gene: TRBJ2-2
abundance: few
v_gene: TRBV9
d_gene: -
CDR3aa: CASSAGRANTGELFF
CDR3nt: TGTGCCAGCAGCGCTGGGCGGGCGAACACCGGGGAGCTGTTTTTT

j_gene: TRBJ1-5
abundance: -
v_gene: TRBV6-1
d_gene: TRBD1
CDR3aa: CASSEAGGVDQPQHF
CDR3nt: TGTGCCAGCAGTGAAGCAGGGGGCGTAGATCAGCCCCAGCATTTT

j_gene: TRBJ2-1
abundance: -
v_gene: TRBV29-1
d_gene: -
CDR3aa: CSGKRGGRYNEQFF
CDR3nt: TGCAGCGGGAAGAGAGGGGGGAGGTACAATGAGCAGTTCTTC

j_gene: TRBJ2-5
abundance: -
v_gene: TRBV5-1
d_gene: TRBD2
CDR3aa: CASSLWSGSAETQYF
CDR3nt: TGCGCCAGCAGCTTGTGGAGCGGGAGTGCTGAGACCCAGTACTTC

j_gene: TRBJ2-1
abundance: -
v_gene: TRBV4-3
d_gene: -
CDR3aa: CASSQDWSEQFF
CDR3nt: TGCGCCAGCAGCCAAGACTGGAGTGAGCAGTTCTTC

j_gene: TRBJ2-7
abundance: -
v_gene: TRBV28
d_gene: -
CDR3aa: CASSLSAGSVHEQYF
CDR3nt: TGTGCCAGCAGTCTTAGCGCAGGGAGTGTACACGAGCAGTACTTC

j_gene: TRBJ2-3
abundance: -
v_gene: TRBV5-1
d_gene: -
CDR3aa: CASSLAPGSGTDTQYF
CDR3nt: TGCGCCAGCAGCTTGGCCCCGGGATCCGGCACAGATACGCAGTATTTT

j_gene: TRBJ2-5
abundance: -
v_gene: TRBV28
d_gene: -
CDR3aa: CASNLFRGETQYF
CDR3nt: TGTGCCAGCAACCTTTTTCGGGGGGAGACCCAGTACTTC

j_gene: TRBJ2-2
abundance: -
v_gene: TRBV7-8
d_gene: -
CDR3aa: CASSAPLGELFF
CDR3nt: TGTGCCAGCAGCGCGCCCCTCGGGGAGCTGTTTTTT

j_gene: TRBJ2-1
abundance: -
v_gene: TRBV5-6
d_gene: -
CDR3aa: CASRNVRAGFYSYNEQFF
CDR3nt: TGTGCCAGCAGGAATGTTCGCGCAGGGTTCTATTCCTACAATGAGCAGTTCTTC

j_gene: TRBJ1-4
abundance: -
v_gene: TRBV6-6
d_gene: -
CDR3aa: CASTPGGGDGEKLFF
CDR3nt: TGTGCCAGCACCCCTGGCGGAGGGGACGGTGAAAAACTGTTTTTT